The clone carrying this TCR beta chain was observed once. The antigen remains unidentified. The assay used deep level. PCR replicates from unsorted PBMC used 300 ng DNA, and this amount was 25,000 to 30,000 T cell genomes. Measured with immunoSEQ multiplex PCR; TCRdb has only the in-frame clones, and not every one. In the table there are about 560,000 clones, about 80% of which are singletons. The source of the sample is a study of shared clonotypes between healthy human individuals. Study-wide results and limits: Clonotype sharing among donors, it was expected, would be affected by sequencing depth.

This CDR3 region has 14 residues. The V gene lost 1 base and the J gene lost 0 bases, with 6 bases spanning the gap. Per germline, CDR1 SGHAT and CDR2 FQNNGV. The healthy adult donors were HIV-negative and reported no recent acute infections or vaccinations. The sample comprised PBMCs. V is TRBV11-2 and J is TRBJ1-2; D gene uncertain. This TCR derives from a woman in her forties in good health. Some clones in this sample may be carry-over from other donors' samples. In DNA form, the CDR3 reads TGTGCCAGCAGCTTAGGGGGTACTAACTATGGCTACACCTTC. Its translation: CASSLGGTNYGYTF.